This T cell receptor beta chain was obtained from a study of CD8+ T cells in alopecia areata. Turning to the study itself: Once tofacitinib had been taken for 6 to 18 months, 6 months off drug followed. Broader study findings: Both scalp clonality and the expanded CD8+ clones among the top 100 showed a significant decrease with tofacitinib. Clonality exceeded that of normal scalp in lesional scalp, most notably in alopecia totalis/universalis.

Noted treatment: oral pan-JAK inhibitor, 5-10 mg twice daily. cDNA reverse transcribed from extracted RNA served as the sequencing template. Libraries were prepared by immunoSEQ multiplex PCR; TCRdb keeps only in-frame clonotypes and omits some of them. The sample lists about 260,000 clones, 50% to 75% occurring once. Germline V CDR1 and CDR2: SGHDT, YYEEEE. Trimming left V 3 bases short and J 0 bases short, with 13 bases between. This CDR3 is built from 17 residues. As for this clone: Its specificity is not known.

The specimen was CD4+ T cells sorted from blood, collected at roughly week 52, from a patient treated with tofacitinib. The chain employs TRBV5-6 and TRBJ2-6; tentative D call: TRBD1 (5 bases). The sequence was obtained from a human donor with alopecia areata. Here the CDR3 reads CASSSATDSSGANVLTF. CDR3 nucleotide sequence: TGTGCCAGCAGCTCGGCGACAGACTCCTCTGGGGCCAACGTCCTGACTTTC.